This T cell receptor beta chain appears in the sequencing data of a study of radiation and T cells in renal cell carcinoma (dated by TCRdb to the early 2020s). With respect to the entire study: In total, 50 to 60 samples, comprising some 25 tumors and some 27 peripheral blood samples, were subjected to TCR beta sequencing. Across all 50 or so samples, around 4,000,000 unique CDR3 nucleotide sequences encoding roughly 2,800,000 unique CDR3 amino acid sequences were identified. The last blood draw happened 4 weeks after radiation, timed to coincide with nephrectomy. What the research found in general, with its limitations: An increase in top tumor clonotypes in blood was observed from baseline to 2 weeks post-radiation, followed by contraction by 4 weeks, which was taken to suggest transient expansion of tumor-resident clones. With a single-armed trial design, the study had no way to address how radiation dose or scheduling affects the TCR repertoire. Because pretreatment tumor biopsies were not available, the study could not determine whether clonotypes were already present within the tumor at baseline. Tracking of blood repertoire dynamics stopped at about 4 weeks after treatment, with no follow-up past that point.

Points on this clone: No antigen is known for it. No base qualities exist here, and no much larger clone lies one base off it.

Sequences LNHDA (CDR1) and SQIVND (CDR2) are obtained from the germline V gene (reference sequence). V drops 7 bases and J drops 3 bases, leaving 15 bases in between. Inclusive of the bounding cysteine and phenylalanine, the CDR3 is 15 residues long. The retained sequence is limited to the CDR3, 45 bases, with the frame set at the first base. Taken with the paper, the label for time point translates to: blood 4 weeks post-SBRT, at nephrectomy. The sample's treatment or condition label, in plain terms: 15 Gy SBRT to primary tumor, nephrectomy 4 weeks later. The samples were obtained from a clinical trial, where primary renal cell carcinomas were treated with 15 Gy stereotactic body radiation therapy and then removed by nephrectomy 4 weeks afterward. Serial peripheral blood from radiation-treated patients was sampled at baseline, 2 weeks and 4 weeks after SBRT to track tumor-enriched clonotypes. All patients had renal cell carcinoma with clear cell pathology. The QIAamp DNA Blood Mini Kit (Qiagen) was used to prepare genomic DNA for TCR sequencing. Samples were included in the analyses only if all quality control checks were passed.

TCR beta libraries were generated from genomic DNA with the immunoSEQ kit, following the manufacturer's recommendations. Library preparation used a first multiplex PCR with proprietary primers, then a second PCR adding unique barcodes, with bead cleanups after each round. A positive control reaction and a negative control reaction, both provided in the kit, were run with every batch of samples. The final libraries were assessed on an Agilent 4200 TapeStation D1000 ScreenTape, pooled by volume, and quantified by qPCR. Sequencing was performed on an Illumina NextSeq500 using a MidOutput 150-cycle cartridge, with 156 Read1 cycles, 15 Index1 cycles, and the kit custom primers. The pooled library was loaded at around 1.1 pM with roughly 19% PhiX control spiked in. The original pipeline was this. Vendor-processed data were analyzed in R, and a clonotype was defined as all T cells sharing the same CDR3 nucleotide sequence. In the clone abundance analyses, frequencies in each sample were normalized to that sample's 10,000 most abundant clones. Public T cell clones, averaging fewer than five per sample, were removed before analysis. Tumor-enriched clonotypes and baseline blood-enriched clonotypes were defined as those with an abundance difference of at least 32-fold between compartments. Clonotypes expanded or contracted between blood time points were identified with a beta-binomial differential abundance model. The Baroni-Urbani and Buser coefficient was used to measure tumor-blood repertoire similarity, and groups were compared with two-tailed Wilcoxon tests in R. TCRdb limited this immuneACCESS table to in-frame rearrangements with V and J called. A share of clones is missing; checked studies link under half to unresolved V genes, and the rest is unexplained. V, J and clone size derive from that table, while D and trimming were established from the DNA sequence. The sample table shows around 180,000 clones, and about 87% are seen once. The ten top clones hold about 10% of the sample.

Here the sequenced sample was blood, taken from a patient whose treatment included radiotherapy and nephrectomy. The rearrangement joined TRBV19 to TRBJ2-2; TRBD2 is possibly the D segment (6 matching bases). The sequence was obtained from a woman aged 45-60 years with renal cell carcinoma. The encoded CDR3 is CASIRLERYTGELFF. The nucleotide sequence is given as TGTGCCAGTATTCGACTAGAACGTTACACCGGGGAGCTGTTTTTT.